A selection of T cell receptor beta chains follows, all from one sample in a study of shared clonotypes between healthy human individuals. The repertoire was sequenced with immunoSEQ multiplex PCR; TCRdb's copy has only in-frame clones and lacks some. The sample has some 2,500,000 clones, under 95% seen once; the top ten hold more than 0.35%. Sequencing input: naive CD4+ T cells from PBMCs. These TCRs come from a man between 18 and 29 years old in good health. Some clones in this sample may be carry-over from other donors' samples. CDR3s include the opening cysteine and the closing phenylalanine or tryptophan. D genes are given only for firm matches. Not every row has a clone size; where given, it reads once, few, many or a size class.

CDR3 DNA	CDR3 protein	D gene	J gene	V gene	clone size
TGTGCCAGCAGCTTAGATGGCGGGGCACCTGAAGCTTTCTTT	CASSLDGGAPEAFF	-	TRBJ1-1	TRBV11-3	-
TGTGCCAGCAGCTTATTGTTCCAGGGGGCGCCGGGGAACACTGAAGCTTTCTTT	CASSLLFQGAPGNTEAFF	TRBD1	TRBJ1-1	TRBV7-2	-
TGTGCCAGCAGATCAGGGGGGGGCAATCAGCCCCAGCATTTT	CASRSGGGNQPQHF	TRBD1	TRBJ1-5	TRBV28	-
TGTGCCAGCAGCTCCAGGGGGAGAGATACGCAGTATTTT	CASSSRGRDTQYF	TRBD1	TRBJ2-3	TRBV5-6	-
TGTGCCAGCAGCCCTAGACAGGGGGTCTACAATGAGCAGTTCTTC	CASSPRQGVYNEQFF	TRBD1	TRBJ2-1	TRBV6-5	-
TGTGCCAGCAGTTTATGGAGTAGCGGGAAAGAGACCCAGTACTTC	CASSLWSSGKETQYF	TRBD2	TRBJ2-5	TRBV28	-
TGTGCCAGCAGCCCTGGGGACAGGAATGGCTACACCTTC	CASSPGDRNGYTF	TRBD1	TRBJ1-2	TRBV7-9	-
TGTGCCAGCAGTGATTCTAGCGGGAGTTCGTACAATGAGCAGTTCTTC	CASSDSSGSSYNEQFF	TRBD2	TRBJ2-1	TRBV2	-
TGTGCCAGTAGTTCCGACAGAGCGAAGGGCTACACCTTC	CASSSDRAKGYTF	-	TRBJ1-2	TRBV19	-
TGTGCCAGCAGTGAAGTCTCAGGAAGGCACTATAGTGGCTACACCTTC	CASSEVSGRHYSGYTF	-	TRBJ1-2	TRBV6-1	-
TGTGCCAGCAACCCAGGGGGCGGTTACAATGAGCAGTTCTTC	CASNPGGGYNEQFF	TRBD1	TRBJ2-1	TRBV7-2	-
TGTGCCAGCCCGGGACTAGGGGGAAATGAGCAGTTCTTC	CASPGLGGNEQFF	TRBD2	TRBJ2-1	TRBV11-2	few
TGTGCCAGCAGGGGGGACACCGGGGGGTATGGCTACACCTTC	CASRGDTGGYGYTF	-	TRBJ1-2	TRBV25-1	-
TGCGCCAGCAGCTTGGTGGGACTACAGCAAAACATTCAGTACTTC	CASSLVGLQQNIQYF	TRBD2	TRBJ2-4	TRBV5-1	-
TGTGCCAGCAGCGCCACCCAGGGGAAGAATCAGCCCCAGCATTTT	CASSATQGKNQPQHF	-	TRBJ1-5	TRBV9	-
TGTGCCAGCAGTGAGTTCAGCGGCCTCACCGGGGAGCTGTTTTTT	CASSEFSGLTGELFF	-	TRBJ2-2	TRBV2	-
TGTGCCAGCAGCCCGTCGTACCAGGGAAACATTCAGTACTTC	CASSPSYQGNIQYF	-	TRBJ2-4	TRBV5-4	-
TGCGCCAGCAGCTCTTATCGAGGGGCGGGAGGGACCCGTTACAATGAGCAGTTCTTC	CASSSYRGAGGTRYNEQFF	TRBD2	TRBJ2-1	TRBV5-1	-
TGTGCCAGCAGTCGGGGCGGGAGCTCCTACGAGCAGTACTTC	CASSRGGSSYEQYF	TRBD2	TRBJ2-7	TRBV28	-
TGCGCCAGCAGCTTACAGGGATCGACCTACAATGAGCAGTTCTTC	CASSLQGSTYNEQFF	-	TRBJ2-1	TRBV5-1	-
TGTGCCAGCTCACCGACGGGACGGGGGGTTACTGAAGCTTTCTTT	CASSPTGRGVTEAFF	-	TRBJ1-1	TRBV18	-
TGTGCCAGCTCACCGGGACTAGCCACCGGGGAGCTGTTTTTT	CASSPGLATGELFF	TRBD2	TRBJ2-2	TRBV18	-
TGTGCCAGCAGCACCCCTGACGCCTACAATGAGCAGTTCTTC	CASSTPDAYNEQFF	-	TRBJ2-1	TRBV5-4	-
TGCGCCAGCAGCCAAGCAACCTTCGGGGCAACTAATGAAAAACTGTTTTTT	CASSQATFGATNEKLFF	-	TRBJ1-4	TRBV4-3	-
TGCGCCAGCAGCTTGGGACTAGCGGAAGGGAATGAGCAGTTCTTC	CASSLGLAEGNEQFF	TRBD2	TRBJ2-1	TRBV5-1	-
TGCAGCGTTGAAGAGCTAGCTAACGAGCAGTACTTC	CSVEELANEQYF	-	TRBJ2-7	TRBV29-1	-
TGCGCCAGCAGCCCCGTTCCATCCGCCAAGGGTTCCACTGAAGCTTTCTTT	CASSPVPSAKGSTEAFF	-	TRBJ1-1	TRBV5-1	-
TGTGCCAGCAGCTCTAACAGGGGCCCCCAGTTCTTC	CASSSNRGPQFF	TRBD1	TRBJ2-1	TRBV6-5	once
TGTGCCAGCTCCTTAGGTACTTCCAGGAGAGGGGCCAACGTCCTGACTTTC	CASSLGTSRRGANVLTF	-	TRBJ2-6	TRBV28	once
TGTGCCACCAGTAGCCAACCCCACTACGAGCAGTACTTC	CATSSQPHYEQYF	-	TRBJ2-7	TRBV15	-
TGTGCCAGCAGTCGCGACAGATATAGCAATCAGCCCCAGCATTTT	CASSRDRYSNQPQHF	-	TRBJ1-5	TRBV6-5	-
TGTGCCAGCAGTCCGGGAGTCAGCTCCTACGAGCAGTACTTC	CASSPGVSSYEQYF	-	TRBJ2-7	TRBV11-2	-
TGTGCCAGCAGTTCTGGACAGGGGACGAGAAACACCATATATTTT	CASSSGQGTRNTIYF	TRBD1	TRBJ1-3	TRBV28	-
TGTGCCAGCAGCGAACCAGGACAGGGTGGTTATGGCTACACCTTC	CASSEPGQGGYGYTF	TRBD1	TRBJ1-2	TRBV7-9	-
TGTGCCAGCAGAAGGGGACGGATAAATTCACCCCTCCACTTT	CASRRGRINSPLHF	-	TRBJ1-6	TRBV6-5	-
TGTGCCAGCAGCGCCCAAGTGGGACTTATCTCCTACAATGAGCAGTTCTTC	CASSAQVGLISYNEQFF	-	TRBJ2-1	TRBV9	-
TGTGCCAGCAGTGTGAGGTTGACAGAGACCCAGTACTTC	CASSVRLTETQYF	-	TRBJ2-5	TRBV6-1	-
TGTGCCATCACCCCGGAGGGGGTAGCCACAGATACGCAGTATTTT	CAITPEGVATDTQYF	-	TRBJ2-3	TRBV10-3	once
TGTGCCAGCAGTGAGGTGGGGAGCGGCAACAATGAGCAGTTCTTC	CASSEVGSGNNEQFF	-	TRBJ2-1	TRBV2	-
TGTGCCAGCAGTCTACTCCGGGGAGACTATGGCTACACCTTC	CASSLLRGDYGYTF	-	TRBJ1-2	TRBV5-4	-
TGTGCCAGCAGCCCGGCCAGACTAGCTGTTAACAATGAGCAGTTCTTC	CASSPARLAVNNEQFF	TRBD2	TRBJ2-1	TRBV7-3	-
TGCGCCAGCAGCGCGGGACTGGCGTACAATGAGCAGTTCTTC	CASSAGLAYNEQFF	-	TRBJ2-1	TRBV5-1	-
TGCGCCAGCAGCCAAGCCTTTGGGCCGCCCGTCTATGGCTACACCTTC	CASSQAFGPPVYGYTF	-	TRBJ1-2	TRBV4-3	-
TGCGCCAGCAGCTTGGGTGGGGCCCGACCAGATACGCAGTATTTT	CASSLGGARPDTQYF	-	TRBJ2-3	TRBV5-1	-
TGTGCCAGAGGGGAAATAGGGCCATCGAGCAATCAGCCCCAGCATTTT	CARGEIGPSSNQPQHF	-	TRBJ1-5	TRBV5-3	-
TGTGCCAGCAGCTTTAGCCCCAGTTCGGGAGGCTATGGCTACACCTTC	CASSFSPSSGGYGYTF	-	TRBJ1-2	TRBV7-6	-